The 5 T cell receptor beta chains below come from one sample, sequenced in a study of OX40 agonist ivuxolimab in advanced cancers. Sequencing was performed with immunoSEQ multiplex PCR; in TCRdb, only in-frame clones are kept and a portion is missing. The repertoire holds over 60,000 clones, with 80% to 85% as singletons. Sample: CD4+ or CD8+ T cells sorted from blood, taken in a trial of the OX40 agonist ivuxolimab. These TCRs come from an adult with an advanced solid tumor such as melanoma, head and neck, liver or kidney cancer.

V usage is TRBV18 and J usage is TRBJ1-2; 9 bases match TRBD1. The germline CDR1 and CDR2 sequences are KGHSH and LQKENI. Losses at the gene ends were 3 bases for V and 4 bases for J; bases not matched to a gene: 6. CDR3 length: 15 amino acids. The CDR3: CASSPRQGEPYGYTF. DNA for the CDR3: TGTGCCAGCTCACCGAGACAGGGGGAACCCTATGGCTACACCTTC. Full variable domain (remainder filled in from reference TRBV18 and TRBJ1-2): NAGVMQNPRHLVRRRGQEARLRCSPMKGHSHVYWYRQLPEEGLKFMVYLQKENIIDESGMPKERFSAEFPKEGPSILRIQQVVRGDSAAYFCASSPRQGEPYGYTFGSGTRLTVV.

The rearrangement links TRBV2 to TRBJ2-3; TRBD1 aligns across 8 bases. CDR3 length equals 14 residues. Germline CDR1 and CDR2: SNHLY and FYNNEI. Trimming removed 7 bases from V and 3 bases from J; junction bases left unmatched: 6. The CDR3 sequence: CASTRDRGTDTQYF. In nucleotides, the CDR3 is TGTGCCAGCACGAGAGACAGGGGAACAGATACGCAGTATTTT.

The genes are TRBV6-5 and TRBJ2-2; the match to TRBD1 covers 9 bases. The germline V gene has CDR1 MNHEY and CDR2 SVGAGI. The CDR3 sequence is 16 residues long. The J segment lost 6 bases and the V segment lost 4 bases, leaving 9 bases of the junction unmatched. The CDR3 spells CASSSPTGGRAGELFF. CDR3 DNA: TGTGCCAGCAGTTCTCCTACAGGGGGCCGCGCCGGGGAGCTGTTTTTT.

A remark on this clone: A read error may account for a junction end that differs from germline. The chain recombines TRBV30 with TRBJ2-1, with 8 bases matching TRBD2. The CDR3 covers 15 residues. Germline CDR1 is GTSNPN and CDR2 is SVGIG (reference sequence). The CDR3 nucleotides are TGTGCCCGGAGCAAGAGCGGGGGCCCCTACAATGAGCAGTTCTTC. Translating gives CARSKSGGPYNEQFF.

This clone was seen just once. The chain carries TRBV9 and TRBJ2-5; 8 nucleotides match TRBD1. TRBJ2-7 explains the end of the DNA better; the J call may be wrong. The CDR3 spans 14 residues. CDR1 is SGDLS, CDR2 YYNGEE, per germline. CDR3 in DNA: TGTGCCAGCAGCCACGGGACAGGTGCCTACGAGCAGTACTTC. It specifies CASSHGTGAYEQYF.